Listed below are T cell receptor beta chains from one sample, sequenced in a study of spatial heterogeneity in lung cancer. TCRdb reprocessed the 5' RACE reads via MiXCR and lists one record per CDR3 protein. Of about 2,000 distinct CDR3 sequences listed, around 8.9% are singletons. The sequences come from lung tumor tissue, collected at surgery. These receptors originate from a female donor with early-stage non-small cell lung cancer. Each CDR3 is given with its conserved first and last residue. The D gene is left open where the match is weak. The size of a clone is reported for some rows only, either as once, few or many, or as a class for expanded clones.

>TRBV11-2|medium-sized|TRBJ2-1|TRBD2
TGTGCCAGCAGCTACGCCGGGACTAGCGGTTACAATGAGCAGTTCTTC
CASSYAGTSGYNEQFF
>TRBV20-1|medium-sized|TRBJ2-4|-
TGCAGTGCTATTGACAGATTAAAATCCAAAAACATTCAGTACTTC
CSAIDRLKSKNIQYF
>TRBV20-1|-|TRBJ2-5|TRBD2
TGCAGTGCTAGAGATCTAGCGGGAGCTGAAGAGACCCAGTACTTC
CSARDLAGAEETQYF
>TRBV18|medium-sized|TRBJ1-1|-
TGTGCCAGCTCACAACTACAGCTTATGAACACTGAAGCTTTCTTT
CASSQLQLMNTEAFF
>TRBV10-2|large|TRBJ2-7|-
TGCGCCAGCAGTGAGTCGGGCAGGGGGGTAGGCACCTACGAGCAGTACTTC
CASSESGRGVGTYEQYF
>TRBV3-1|medium-sized|TRBJ2-2|-
TGTGCCAGCAGCCAATACTACCCGGCCGGGGAGCTGTTTTTT
CASSQYYPAGELFF
>TRBV7-2|-|TRBJ2-6|TRBD1
TGTGCCAGCAGTGCAGGGGGCTCTGGGGCCAACGTCCTGACTTTC
CASSAGGSGANVLTF
>TRBV4-1|medium-sized|TRBJ2-2|TRBD1
TGCGCCAGCAGCGTCGGGACAGGGGGTACCGGGGAGCTGTTTTTT
CASSVGTGGTGELFF
>TRBV5-1|medium-sized|TRBJ1-2|TRBD1
TGCGCCAGCAGCTCACAGGGGGCAAACGGCTACACCTTC
CASSSQGANGYTF
>TRBV7-7|-|TRBJ2-5|-
TGTGCCAGCAGCTTAGTGGCAGACCAAGAGACCCAGTACTTC
CASSLVADQETQYF
>TRBV3-1|-|TRBJ1-5|-
TGTGCCAGCAGTTACAAGGCTGGCAATCAGCCCCAGCATTTT
CASSYKAGNQPQHF
>TRBV11-1|medium-sized|TRBJ2-3|-
TGTGCCAGCAGCTTTAGCCGGGCCCCTTCCACAGATACGCAGTATTTT
CASSFSRAPSTDTQYF
>TRBV20-1|-|TRBJ2-1|-
TGCAGTGCTAGACGAGACAATGAGCAGTTCTTC
CSARRDNEQFF
>TRBV30|medium-sized|TRBJ2-4|-
TGTGCCTGGAGTGTACAAGTTAGTAGGAACATTCAGTACTTC
CAWSVQVSRNIQYF
>TRBV12-3/TRBV12-4|-|TRBJ2-2|-
TGTGCCAGCAGTCCTTACCGTGGGGGGACTGTCACCGGGGAGCTGTTTTTT
CASSPYRGGTVTGELFF
>TRBV5-6|medium-sized|TRBJ2-5|TRBD1
TGTGCCAGCAGCTTGCCTAGGGGGCGAGAGACCCAGTACTTC
CASSLPRGRETQYF
>TRBV20-1|medium-sized|TRBJ2-1|TRBD2
TGCAGTGCTTTAGCGGGAGGAACCTACAATGAGCAGTTCTTC
CSALAGGTYNEQFF
>TRBV6-6|medium-sized|TRBJ2-2|-
TGTGCCAGCAGCCGGAGGACTATTAACACCGGGGAGCTGTTTTTT
CASSRRTINTGELFF
>TRBV4-2|medium-sized|TRBJ2-3|-
TGTGCCAGCAGCCGGGCAGATACGCAGTATTTT
CASSRADTQYF
>TRBV20-1|medium-sized|TRBJ2-2|-
TGCAGTGCTAGAGATTTCGGACAGGGACTACCGGGGGAGCTGTTTTTT
CSARDFGQGLPGELFF
>TRBV7-2|-|TRBJ2-5|TRBD2
TGTGCCAGCAGCTTTACTAGCGGGGGGAAAGAGACCCAGTACTTC
CASSFTSGGKETQYF
>TRBV20-1|few|TRBJ2-5|TRBD2
TGCAGTGCTAACCTAGCGGGCGCACCCCAAGAGACCCAGTACTTC
CSANLAGAPQETQYF
>TRBV24-1|medium-sized|TRBJ2-1|-
TGTGCCACCAGTGATTTCTTGGGTGAGCAGTTCTTC
CATSDFLGEQFF
>TRBV6-1|medium-sized|TRBJ1-1|TRBD1
TGTGCCAGCAGTGCCTGGGACAGAGGGAACACTGAAGCTTTCTTT
CASSAWDRGNTEAFF
>TRBV9|few|TRBJ2-2|-
TGTGCCAGCAGCGCGCAGGGGAACACCGGGGAGCTGTTTTTT
CASSAQGNTGELFF
>TRBV20-1|-|TRBJ2-3|-
TGCAGTGCTATACAGGGTGATACGCAGTATTTT
CSAIQGDTQYF
>TRBV6-2/TRBV6-3|medium-sized|TRBJ1-1|-
TGTGCCAGCAGAGGGGGGGCCCGGACTGAAGCTTTCTTT
CASRGGARTEAFF
>TRBV20-1|large|TRBJ2-1|TRBD2
TGCAGTGCTAAATCCGGGACTAGCGGGCGGTACAATGAGCAGTTCTTC
CSAKSGTSGRYNEQFF
>TRBV20-1|medium-sized|TRBJ2-7|TRBD2
TGCAGTGCCAGAGGACCCGCGGGGGGGAGCGAGCAGTACTTC
CSARGPAGGSEQYF
>TRBV6-2/TRBV6-3|medium-sized|TRBJ1-5|TRBD1
TGTGCCAGCAGTTATTTACAGGGGGTAGATCAGCCCCAGCATTTT
CASSYLQGVDQPQHF
>TRBV20-1|medium-sized|TRBJ1-4|-
TGCAGTGCTAGGTCTGGGGCTAATGAAAAACTGTTTTTT
CSARSGANEKLFF
>TRBV9|medium-sized|TRBJ2-1|TRBD2
TGTGCCAGCAGCGTAGAGGGGCTAGCGGGTTACAATGAGCAGTTCTTC
CASSVEGLAGYNEQFF
>TRBV14|medium-sized|TRBJ2-5|-
TGTGCCAGCAGCAAGGGGAAGTGGTCTAGCCGCGAGACCCAGTACTTC
CASSKGKWSSRETQYF
>TRBV5-8|few|TRBJ1-5|-
TGTGCCAGCAGCTTGGGTATCCTGGGGCAGGGGCAGCAGCCCCAGCATTTT
CASSLGILGQGQQPQHF
>TRBV5-1|medium-sized|TRBJ2-2|TRBD1
TGCGCCAGCAGCCCAAGGACAGGGTTTGCCGGGGAGCTGTTTTTT
CASSPRTGFAGELFF
>TRBV2|medium-sized|TRBJ2-7|-
TGTGCCAGCACATTATCCCGCTTTGGGGAGCAGTACTTC
CASTLSRFGEQYF
>TRBV3-1|few|TRBJ2-5|TRBD2
TGTGCCAGCAGCCAAGATTCCGGGACTAGCGGGGAGACCCAGTACTTC
CASSQDSGTSGETQYF
>TRBV5-5|medium-sized|TRBJ2-5|-
TGTGCCAGCAGCGCCGACAGTCAAGAGACCCAGTACTTC
CASSADSQETQYF
>TRBV7-3|medium-sized|TRBJ2-3|-
TGTGCCAGCAGCGGCCTAGGTGAAAGTGCAGATACGCAGTATTTT
CASSGLGESADTQYF
>TRBV12-3/TRBV12-4|medium-sized|TRBJ2-3|TRBD2
TGTGCCAGCAGTTCGGCTAGCGGGAGTTACTCAGATACGCAGTATTTT
CASSSASGSYSDTQYF
>TRBV7-9|medium-sized|TRBJ2-3|TRBD2
TGTGCCAGCAGCGGAATAGCGGGAACCGGTACGCAGTATTTT
CASSGIAGTGTQYF
>TRBV5-1|medium-sized|TRBJ2-1|-
TGCGCCAGCAGCCCGGCTGGGTTCAATGAGCAGTTCTTC
CASSPAGFNEQFF
>TRBV3-1|medium-sized|TRBJ1-5|TRBD1
TGTGCCAGCAGCCCACAGGGGATCGATCAGCCCCAGCATTTT
CASSPQGIDQPQHF
>TRBV3-1|-|TRBJ2-1|-
TGTGTCAGCAGCCAAGGGAGAGTCAATGAGCAGTTCTTC
CVSSQGRVNEQFF
>TRBV20-1|few|TRBJ1-2|TRBD1
TGCAGTGCTAAACTCGGGACAGGGAACTATGGCTACACCTTC
CSAKLGTGNYGYTF
>TRBV3-1|medium-sized|TRBJ2-3|TRBD2
TGTGCCAGCAGCCCTGGCGGGAGCTTCCCGCAGTATTTT
CASSPGGSFPQYF
>TRBV20-1|medium-sized|TRBJ2-5|-
TGCAGTGCGGGCGGCTCGGTCAAACCGGAGACCCAGTACTTC
CSAGGSVKPETQYF
>TRBV29-1|medium-sized|TRBJ2-1|TRBD1
TGCAGCGTTGTCAGGGGGAGCTCCTACAATGAGCAGTTCTTC
CSVVRGSSYNEQFF